This entry lists 10 T cell receptor beta chains sequenced from one sample in a study of post-analysis software for immune sequencing data. Every TCR beta cDNA library bore unique molecular identifiers. TCRdb independently ran MiXCR on the PCR reads; one entry per CDR3 protein. The sample holds 750,000 to 950,000 distinct CDR3 sequences, roughly 58% seen once. Which antigens these TCRs recognize remains unknown. Overall study findings and caveats: Higher frequency in patients than in controls was seen for five TRBV segments, with TRBV5-6, TRBV5-1 and TRBV20-1 among them.

Specimen: blood. Receptors were obtained from a girl between 10 and 17 years old with multiple sclerosis.

The chain recombines TRBV20-1 with TRBJ2-5; TRBD1 matches at 7 bases. The germline gives CDR1 DFQATT, CDR2 SNEGSKA (reference sequence). There are 13 residues in the CDR3. J was trimmed by 2 bases and V by 6 bases; bases with no gene match: 6. CDR3: CSAIGDSQETQYF. The CDR3 DNA follows: TGCAGTGCAATTGGGGACAGTCAAGAGACCCAGTACTTC.

This clonotype was seen a handful of times. The V call is TRBV12-3 or TRBV12-4, the J call TRBJ2-7; D not resolved. V was cut by 1 base and J by 6 bases, with 4 bases left in between. The CDR3 runs to 11 residues. The CDR3 sequence: CASSLGPEQYF. The CDR3 DNA sequence: TGTGCCAGCAGTTTAGGTCCCGAGCAGTACTTC.

This clonotype was detected only once. The rearrangement joins TRBV6-2 or TRBV6-3 to TRBJ2-3; either TRBD1 or TRBD2 may supply D (5 bases each). This CDR3 is built from 16 residues. The V and J ends lost 2 bases and 4 bases respectively, with 16 bases between them. Germline CDR1 is MNHEY and CDR2 is SVGEGT. Here the CDR3 DNA reads TGTGCCAGCAGTTACGAGGGCCGGTGGACACCAGATACGCAGTATTTT. It specifies CASSYEGRWTPDTQYF.

The chain employs TRBV7-2 and TRBJ1-2; a possible D gene is TRBD1 (6 bases). The CDR3 spans 14 residues. Germline V lookup: CDR1 SGHTA, CDR2 FQGNSA. With 3 bases removed from V and 2 bases from J, the gap between germline ends came to 10 bases. The CDR3 DNA is TGTGCCAGCAGCTTGGACACAGGGAACTATGGCTACACCTTC. Protein sequence: CASSLDTGNYGYTF.

The sample holds a few counts of this clonotype. The chain couples TRBV4-2 to TRBJ1-2; 8 bases fit TRBD1. The J segment lost 3 bases and the V segment lost 0 bases, leaving 6 bases of the junction unmatched. This CDR3 region has 16 residues. Germline loops: CDR1 LGHNA, CDR2 YNFKEQ. CDR3 region: CASSQDGTGGDYGYTF. The CDR3, as DNA: TGTGCCAGCAGCCAAGATGGGACAGGAGGGGACTATGGCTACACCTTC.

The chain recombines TRBV29-1 with TRBJ2-1; 7 nucleotides agree with TRBD2. The CDR3 length is 12 residues. J was trimmed by 9 bases and V by 0 bases; bases with no gene match: 2. Germline CDR1 SQVTM, CDR2 ANQGSEA. Here the CDR3 DNA reads TGCAGCGTTGAAGAGGGGGGGATTGAGCAGTTCTTC. It specifies CSVEEGGIEQFF.

This chain joins TRBV20-1 and TRBJ2-4; D is tentatively TRBD1 or TRBD2 (6 bases each). Germline CDR1 DFQATT, CDR2 SNEGSKA (reference sequence). The length of the CDR3 is 17 residues. V gave up 3 bases and J gave up 2 bases, with 20 bases separating them. The CDR3 protein is CSASSRGALGTKNIQYF. CDR3 coding DNA: TGCAGTGCTAGCAGTAGGGGGGCTTTGGGGACCAAAAACATTCAGTACTTC.

Many counts were recorded for this clonotype. The rearrangement links TRBV7-2 to TRBJ2-7; perhaps TRBD2 as D (5 bases). Germline values: CDR1 SGHTA, CDR2 FQGNSA. This CDR3 has 15 residues. Deletions cut 1 base from V and 0 bases from J, with 10 bases between. CDR3 bases: TGTGCCAGCAGCTTAGGCGCGGGCCGCTCCTACGAGCAGTACTTC. This gives the protein CASSLGAGRSYEQYF.

Ten or more counts support this clonotype. This chain uses TRBV29-1 with TRBJ2-1; no firm D call. V gave up 3 bases and J gave up 6 bases, with 0 bases separating them. CDR3 length: 9 amino acids. The germline V gene encodes CDR1 SQVTM and CDR2 ANQGSEA. The CDR3 DNA follows: TGCAGCGTTGACAATGAGCAGTTCTTC. It specifies CSVDNEQFF.

The V and J genes are TRBV20-1 and TRBJ2-4; D ambiguous. The J call may be in error: the DNA end matches TRBJ2-7 better. CDR1 DFQATT and CDR2 SNEGSKA come from the germline V gene (reference sequence). This CDR3 has 11 residues. CDR3 sequence (DNA): TGCAGTGCCACCCTGGTCTACGAGCAGTACTTC. It codes for CSATLVYEQYF.